This record covers a single TCR beta chain. Antigen specificity is unknown. Each CDR3 protein is one row after TCRdb ran MiXCR on the 5' RACE reads. The sample carries a few hundred thousand distinct CDR3 sequences, 18% recorded once. The V and J ends lost 6 bases and 6 bases, in that order; junction bases with no gene match: 13. CDR3 length equals 14 residues. Germline loops: CDR1 DFQATT, CDR2 SNEGSKA (reference sequence). This entry belongs to a study of identical twins. Regarding the study as a whole: Beta clonotypes that were abundant in cord blood contained fewer insertions, a pattern absent from memory repertoires.

Material: naive T cells sorted from blood. This sequence originates from a man in his fifties in good health. The genes are TRBV20-1 and TRBJ1-2; TRBD1 matches 7 bases. CDR3 sequence reads: CSAPDREVGDGYTF. As DNA, the CDR3 is TGCAGTGCCCCAGACAGGGAGGTCGGGGATGGCTACACCTTC.